Presented here are 11 T cell receptor beta chains from one specimen sequenced in a study of cytomegalovirus exposure and HLA in healthy donors (dated 2017 in TCRdb). Library method: the immunoSEQ multiplex PCR assay. The multiplex PCR relied on a mix of 60 forward primers for TCR Vbeta segments and 13 reverse primers for TCR Jbeta segments. TCRdb re-hosts the immuneACCESS table, in-frame sequences only. Its copies lack some clones; in the studies checked, an unresolved V gene accounts for under half of them, and the cause for the rest is not known. In all, the sample holds some 130,000 clones, and over 70% of those were seen once. The top ten clonotypes cover over 6.5% of the sample. Sequencing was done on a sample of PBMCs. The receptors originated from a man younger than 45 in good health and CMV-seronegative.

The sample holds a few counts of this clone. The chain recombines TRBV30 with TRBJ1-1, with D hard to call. The germline V gene has CDR1 GTSNPN and CDR2 SVGIG (reference sequence). The CDR3 is 11 residues long. V gave up 4 bases and J gave up 2 bases, with 5 bases separating them. This CDR3 reads CAWNSNTEAFF. CDR3 in DNA: TGTGCCTGGAATTCTAACACTGAAGCTTTCTTT.

The chain combines TRBV14 with TRBJ1-2, with D possibly being TRBD1 (5 bases). The CDR3 is 15 amino acids. Trimming stripped 2 bases from V and 6 bases from J, with 16 bases between. Germline V gene sequence: CDR1 SGHDN, CDR2 FVKESK. The CDR3 loop is CASSQLDRGSDGYTF. The DNA of the CDR3 is TGTGCCAGCAGCCAACTCGATCGGGGGTCCGATGGCTACACCTTC.

This clone was seen more than once but under ten times. The chain couples TRBV5-1 to TRBJ1-2, with D maybe TRBD1 (5 bases). Germline V gives CDR1 SGHRS, CDR2 YFSETQ. V lost 4 bases and J 3 bases, leaving 10 bases between the germline ends. The CDR3 runs to 13 residues. CDR3 in amino acids: CASSLTRDYGYTF. The CDR3 DNA is TGCGCCAGCAGCCTAACCAGGGACTATGGCTACACCTTC.

The V call is TRBV5-1, the J call TRBJ1-6; 10 bases are a match to TRBD1. The CDR3 length is 15 residues. The germline V gene has CDR1 SGHRS and CDR2 YFSETQ. Trimming at V came to 4 bases and at J to 11 bases, leaving 9 bases not matched to a gene. CDR3 nucleotides: TGCGCCAGCAGCCTCGGGGACAGGGGATTGACACCCCTCCACTTT. This sequence encodes CASSLGDRGLTPLHF.

This clone appeared a single time. The chain joins TRBV28 to TRBJ1-2; 10 bases are shared with TRBD1. J lost 6 bases, V lost 6 bases, and 4 bases had no gene match. This CDR3 comprises 13 residues. Per the germline V gene, CDR1 is MDHEN and CDR2 is SYDVKM. CDR3 in amino acids: CASRVGQGNGYTF. DNA of the CDR3: TGTGCCAGCAGGGTGGGACAGGGGAATGGCTACACCTTC.

This chain connects TRBV5-6 to TRBJ2-3; D is uncertain. Germline V gene sequence: CDR1 SGHDT, CDR2 YYEEEE. V lost 4 bases and J 0 bases, leaving 3 bases between the germline ends. The CDR3 runs 12 residues. The CDR3 DNA reads TGTGCCAGCAGCCCTAGCACAGATACGCAGTATTTT. It yields the protein CASSPSTDTQYF. The full variable domain, with the rest looked up from reference TRBV5-6 and TRBJ2-3, is DAGVTQSPTHLIKTRGQQVTLRCSPKSGHDTVSWYQQALGQGPQFIFQYYEEEERQRGNFPDRFSGHQFPNYSSELNVNALLLGDSALYLCASSPSTDTQYFGPGTRLTVL.

The V and J genes are TRBV28 and TRBJ2-5, with 8 bases matching TRBD2. The CDR3 contains 13 residues. Germline trimming cut 6 bases from V and 5 bases from J; bases unmatched to any gene: 5. Germline V gene sequence: CDR1 MDHEN, CDR2 SYDVKM. The CDR3 nucleotides are TGTGCCAGCAGCGGGGGGGCGGTCGAGACCCAGTACTTC. It translates to CASSGGAVETQYF. Full variable domain (outside the CDR3, taken from reference TRBV28 and TRBJ2-5): DVKVTQSSRYLVKRTGEKVFLECVQDMDHENMFWYRQDPGLGLRLIYFSYDVKMKEKGDIPEGYSVSREKKERFSLILESASTNQTSMYLCASSGGAVETQYFGPGTRLLVL.

V usage is TRBV6-1 and J usage is TRBJ1-5; D is possibly TRBD1 (6 bases). The CDR3 has 12 amino acids. V lost 7 bases and J 3 bases, leaving 7 bases between the germline ends. The germline gives CDR1 MNHNS, CDR2 SASEGT. The CDR3 sequence: CASTGVNQPQHF. CDR3 coding DNA: TGTGCCAGCACAGGGGTCAATCAGCCCCAGCATTTT.

V and J are TRBV18 and TRBJ2-7; a weak D match, TRBD1 (5 bases). The CDR3 covers 13 residues. Germline V CDR1 and CDR2: KGHSH, LQKENI. V lost 4 bases and J 3 bases, leaving 10 bases between the germline ends. The CDR3 loop reads CASSLAGYYEQYF. Written as DNA, the CDR3 is TGTGCCAGCTCACTCGCAGGGTACTACGAGCAGTACTTC.

The chain combines TRBV6-6 with TRBJ1-2; 7 bases are shared with TRBD1. The CDR3 loop spans 14 amino acids. Germline-derived CDR1 and CDR2 are MNHNY and SVGAGI (reference sequence). V was clipped by 7 bases and J by 5 bases; unmatched bases: 10. The DNA of the CDR3 is TGTGCCAGCACCCACGAGGGGGCGCGATATGGCTACACCTTC. Protein product: CASTHEGARYGYTF.

The rearrangement joins TRBV6-6 to TRBJ1-2; tentatively, D is TRBD1 (6 bases). The CDR3 extends over 15 amino acids. From germline, CDR1 is MNHNY and CDR2 SVGAGI (reference sequence). Trimming pared 6 bases from V and 4 bases from J, leaving 18 bases between. The CDR3 protein is CASSPNPGEPYGYTF. The CDR3 nucleotides are TGTGCCAGCAGCCCCAACCCAGGGGAACCCTATGGCTACACCTTC.